This paragraph covers one TCR beta chain sequence. This record comes from a study of shared clonotypes between healthy human individuals. The naive CD8 fraction comprised CD45RO-negative cells positively selected for CCR7 and excluded terminally differentiated effector memory CD45RA+ cells. Here immunoSEQ multiplex PCR was the method, and the copy in TCRdb shows in-frame clones only, minus some. The sample records millions of clones, roughly 91% being singletons. This receptor was taken from a man aged 18-30 years in good health. Some clones in this sample may be carry-over from other donors' samples. Specimen: naive CD8+ T cells from PBMCs.

CDR3 amino acids: CASSVNGRDYNEQFF. The CDR3 DNA sequence: TGTGCCAGCAGCGTGAACGGGAGGGACTACAATGAGCAGTTCTTC. The genes are TRBV9 and TRBJ2-1, with 8 bases identical to TRBD2. CDR3 length equals 15 residues. J was trimmed by 3 bases and V by 2 bases; bases with no gene match: 4. Germline CDR1 SGDLS, CDR2 YYNGEE. Drawing the rest from reference TRBV9 and TRBJ2-1, the complete variable domain is DSGVTQTPKHLITATGQRVTLRCSPRSGDLSVYWYQQSLDQGLQFLIQYYNGEERAKGNILERFSAQQFPDLHSELNLSSLELGDSALYFCASSVNGRDYNEQFFGPGTRLTVL.